These 23 T cell receptor beta chains were all obtained from the same sample, sequenced in a study of blood T cell repertoires in COVID-19. Sequencing used immunoSEQ multiplex PCR; TCRdb keeps in-frame clones, though not all of them. The sample holds hundreds of thousands of clones; about 86% are singletons and the top ten take approximately 2.8%. Sample: PBMCs or T cells enriched from blood (not recorded which). The source of these receptors is a woman in her 50s in a cohort exposed to, infected with or recovered from COVID-19 (not recorded which).

The rearrangement joins TRBV6-5 to TRBJ1-1, with 9 bases aligning to TRBD1. The germline V gene encodes CDR1 MNHEY and CDR2 SVGAGI. With 8 bases clipped from V and 9 bases from J, the junction kept 7 bases outside the gene matches. CDR3 length: 12 amino acids. The CDR3 DNA is TGTGCCAGCGGTCCGGACAGGGGAAAAGCTTTCTTT. Translation: CASGPDRGKAFF.

The chain joins TRBV10-2 to TRBJ2-5; D perhaps matches TRBD1 (6 bases). The CDR3 is 14 amino acids. Germline V gene data show CDR1 as WSHSY and CDR2 as SAAADI. V was cut by 4 bases and J by 4 bases, with 13 bases left in between. CDR3: CASSAQGGGETQYF. As DNA, the CDR3 is TGCGCCAGCAGTGCCCAAGGGGGTGGAGAGACCCAGTACTTC.

This sequence joins TRBV4-3 and TRBJ2-1, with a tentative D call TRBD2 (5 bases). Germline V gene sequence: CDR1 LGHNA, CDR2 YSLEER. The CDR3 is made up of 14 amino acids. V gave up 4 bases and J gave up 7 bases, with 14 bases separating them. DNA of the CDR3: TGCGCCAGCAGCCCCCGTCTAGCCGGGAATGAGCAGTTCTTC. The encoded protein is CASSPRLAGNEQFF.

The count of this clone is one. CDR3 sequence reads: CASSSPYGVGNQPQHF. In DNA form, the CDR3 reads TGTGCCAGCAGTTCCCCATACGGGGTGGGCAATCAGCCCCAGCATTTT. The genes are TRBV28 and TRBJ1-5; D gene ambiguous. The CDR3 sequence is 16 residues long. The V end lost 4 bases, the J end lost 2 bases, and 15 bases lay between the germline ends. The germline gives CDR1 MDHEN, CDR2 SYDVKM.

V and J are TRBV15 and TRBJ1-2, with D hard to call. Trimming left V 3 bases short and J 1 base short, with 6 bases between. The CDR3 contains 13 residues. CDR1 and CDR2 from the germline V gene are LNHNV and YYDKDF (reference sequence). The CDR3 coding sequence is TGTGCCACCAGCAGTTCCAGTAACTATGGCTACACCTTC. Protein product: CATSSSSNYGYTF.

This chain uses TRBV6-1 with TRBJ2-7, with D possibly matching TRBD1 (6 bases). V shed 2 bases and J shed 3 bases, with 11 bases lying between them. This CDR3 comprises 14 residues. CDR1 is MNHNS and CDR2 is SASEGT in the germline V gene. CDR3 DNA sequence: TGTGCCAGCAGTGAATCGGGACAACTCTACGAGCAGTACTTC. Protein product: CASSESGQLYEQYF.

This chain connects TRBV4-2 to TRBJ2-3; no clear D gene. The germline V gene has CDR1 LGHNA and CDR2 YNFKEQ. V was pared by 3 bases and J by 2 bases, with 9 bases between. The CDR3 totals 14 residues. The CDR3 DNA follows: TGTGCCAGCAGCCAGTCCTATGACACAGATACGCAGTATTTT. As protein: CASSQSYDTDTQYF.

The rearrangement joins TRBV12-3 or TRBV12-4 to TRBJ2-1; D unresolved. This CDR3 contains 11 residues. Trimming pared 5 bases from V and 6 bases from J, leaving 5 bases between. CDR3 sequence: CASSSLNEQFF. In DNA form, the CDR3 reads TGTGCCAGCAGTAGCCTCAATGAGCAGTTCTTC.

This chain connects TRBV11-2 to TRBJ2-1; TRBD2 matches 10 bases. Looked up from germline, CDR1 is SGHAT and CDR2 is FQNNGV. The length of the CDR3 is 16 residues. V lost 3 bases and J lost 6; bases outside the gene matches: 8. The CDR3 loop is CASSLLAGARVNEQFF. The CDR3 DNA follows: TGTGCCAGCAGCTTGCTAGCGGGGGCCCGAGTCAATGAGCAGTTCTTC. The full variable domain, its missing parts supplied by reference TRBV11-2 and TRBJ2-1, is EAGVAQSPRYKIIEKRQSVAFWCNPISGHATLYWYQQILGQGPKLLIQFQNNGVVDDSQLPKDRFSAERLKGVDSTLKIQPAKLEDSAVYLCASSLLAGARVNEQFFGPGTRLTVL.

The chain has TRBV19 and TRBJ1-2, with TRBD1 as a possible D gene (6 bases). CDR3 length: 15 amino acids. The germline V and J ends were trimmed by 3 bases and 8 bases, with 19 bases remaining between them. Germline CDR1 reads LNHDA; CDR2 reads SQIVND (reference sequence). The CDR3: CASSIWGQYSGGYTF. In DNA, the CDR3 is TGTGCCAGTAGTATTTGGGGGCAGTACTCGGGCGGCTACACCTTC.

The rearrangement joins TRBV5-6 to TRBJ1-2; TRBD1 matches 9 bases. The germline gives CDR1 SGHDT, CDR2 YYEEEE. With 4 bases clipped from V and 8 bases from J, the junction kept 6 bases outside the gene matches. CDR3 length: 13 residues. The CDR3: CASSPQGAQGYTF. The CDR3 DNA sequence: TGTGCCAGCAGCCCACAGGGGGCGCAGGGCTACACCTTC.

The V gene is TRBV4-3, the J gene TRBJ1-6, with D possibly being TRBD1 (6 bases). Looked up from germline, CDR1 is LGHNA and CDR2 is YSLEER. The CDR3 loop spans 18 amino acids. V lost 1 base and J 6 bases, leaving 19 bases between the germline ends. DNA of the CDR3: TGCGCCAGCAGCCAAGGGGGCGCTGGACAGTTTTTTAATTCACCCCTCCACTTT. Its translation is CASSQGGAGQFFNSPLHF.

This sequence joins TRBV5-6 and TRBJ1-1, with unresolved D. Germline assignment: CDR1 SGHDT and CDR2 YYEEEE. Trimming stripped 5 bases from V and 5 bases from J, with 19 bases between. The CDR3 runs 15 residues. The CDR3 sequence is CASRLRWFGDTEAFF. CDR3 DNA: TGTGCCAGCAGGCTGAGGTGGTTCGGGGATACTGAAGCTTTCTTT. Full variable domain (missing parts from reference TRBV5-6 and TRBJ1-1): DAGVTQSPTHLIKTRGQQVTLRCSPKSGHDTVSWYQQALGQGPQFIFQYYEEEERQRGNFPDRFSGHQFPNYSSELNVNALLLGDSALYLCASRLRWFGDTEAFFGQGTRLTVV.

The chain employs TRBV11-2 and TRBJ1-4; tentatively, D is TRBD1 (5 bases). The CDR3 sequence is 14 residues long. The germline V and J ends were trimmed by 6 bases and 8 bases, with 16 bases remaining between them. Per germline, CDR1 SGHAT and CDR2 FQNNGV. This CDR3 is CASRSRALGEKLFF. The CDR3 DNA follows: TGTGCCAGCAGGTCCAGGGCATTGGGCGAAAAACTGTTTTTT.

The rearrangement joins TRBV7-3 to TRBJ1-6, with a tentative D call TRBD1 (6 bases). Between the trimmed V and J ends, which lost 2 bases and 3 bases, there was a span of 11 bases. Germline CDR1 is SGHTA and CDR2 is FQGTGA. This CDR3 contains 16 residues. CDR3 sequence: CASSLDGGVYNSPLHF. The CDR3 DNA is TGTGCCAGCAGCTTAGATGGGGGCGTCTATAATTCACCCCTCCACTTT.

V is TRBV11-2 and J is TRBJ2-7; 7 positions agree with TRBD2. The J segment lost 3 bases and the V segment lost 3 bases, leaving 5 bases of the junction unmatched. Per the germline V gene, CDR1 is SGHAT and CDR2 is FQNNGV. There are 14 residues in the CDR3. As DNA, the CDR3 is TGTGCCAGCAGCTTCGGCAGGGAGGGCTACGAGCAGTACTTC. Amino acids: CASSFGREGYEQYF. Full variable domain (outside the CDR3, taken from reference TRBV11-2 and TRBJ2-7): EAGVAQSPRYKIIEKRQSVAFWCNPISGHATLYWYQQILGQGPKLLIQFQNNGVVDDSQLPKDRFSAERLKGVDSTLKIQPAKLEDSAVYLCASSFGREGYEQYFGPGTRLTVT.

The chain has TRBV11-2 and TRBJ2-1, with TRBD1 identical over 8 bases. This CDR3 region has 15 residues. The V and J ends lost 2 bases and 3 bases, in that order; junction bases with no gene match: 3. The germline gives CDR1 SGHAT, CDR2 FQNNGV. CDR3 loop: CASSLRTGLYNEQFF. The CDR3 nucleotides are TGTGCCAGCAGCTTACGGACAGGGCTCTACAATGAGCAGTTCTTC.

The chain links TRBV3-1 (or the pseudogene TRBV3-2) to TRBJ1-4, with 9 bases aligning to TRBD1. The CDR3 runs 14 residues. V was pared by 6 bases and J by 7 bases, with 6 bases of the junction left unmatched. CDR1 and CDR2 from the germline V gene are LGHDT and YNNKEL (reference sequence). CDR3 bases: TGTGCCAGCAGGTCGACAGGGGGTGGTGAAAAACTGTTTTTT. The encoded protein is CASRSTGGGEKLFF.

Only one count was recorded for this clone. The rearrangement links TRBV6-5 to TRBJ1-2; a weak D match, TRBD1 (6 bases). Per germline, CDR1 MNHEY and CDR2 SVGAGI. V lost 5 bases and J 3 bases, leaving 13 bases between the germline ends. The CDR3 loop spans 14 amino acids. As DNA, the CDR3 is TGTGCCAGCAGTCGTTCACAGGGTGACTATGGCTACACCTTC. Its protein product is CASSRSQGDYGYTF.

This clone has just one count. V gene TRBV18 combines with J gene TRBJ1-5; tentatively, D is TRBD1 (6 bases). CDR1 KGHSH and CDR2 LQKENI come from the germline V gene. The V end was cut by 3 bases, the J end by 7 bases, with 13 bases between. This CDR3 contains 14 residues. The CDR3 DNA is TGTGCCAGCTCACCGGTCTCTCAGGGGCAGCCCCAGCATTTT. It encodes CASSPVSQGQPQHF.

The CDR3 loop is CASSWRGSYNSPLHF. CDR3 in DNA: TGTGCCAGCAGTTGGAGGGGCTCCTATAATTCACCCCTCCACTTT. The rearrangement uses TRBV6-5 and TRBJ1-6, with D perhaps TRBD1 (5 bases). V gave up 4 bases and J gave up 0 bases, with 7 bases separating them. The CDR3 sequence is 15 residues long. The germline CDR1 and CDR2 sequences are MNHEY and SVGAGI.

The rearrangement joins TRBV24-1 to TRBJ1-2, with a weak D call TRBD1 (5 bases). CDR1 is KGHDR and CDR2 is SFDVKD in the germline V gene. V shed 3 bases and J shed 5 bases, with 9 bases lying between them. This CDR3 has 13 amino acids. Here the CDR3 reads CATSDARDYGYTF. The CDR3 nucleotides read TGTGCCACCAGTGATGCCAGGGATTATGGCTACACCTTC.

The chain is built from TRBV4-1 and TRBJ1-6; D not certain. V gave up 1 base and J gave up 1 base, with 14 bases separating them. The CDR3 loop spans 18 amino acids. Germline-derived CDR1 and CDR2 are MGHRA and YSYEKL. CDR3 bases: TGCGCCAGCAGCCAAGCAGGAAGGTCAATATCCTATAATTCACCCCTCCACTTT. As protein: CASSQAGRSISYNSPLHF.